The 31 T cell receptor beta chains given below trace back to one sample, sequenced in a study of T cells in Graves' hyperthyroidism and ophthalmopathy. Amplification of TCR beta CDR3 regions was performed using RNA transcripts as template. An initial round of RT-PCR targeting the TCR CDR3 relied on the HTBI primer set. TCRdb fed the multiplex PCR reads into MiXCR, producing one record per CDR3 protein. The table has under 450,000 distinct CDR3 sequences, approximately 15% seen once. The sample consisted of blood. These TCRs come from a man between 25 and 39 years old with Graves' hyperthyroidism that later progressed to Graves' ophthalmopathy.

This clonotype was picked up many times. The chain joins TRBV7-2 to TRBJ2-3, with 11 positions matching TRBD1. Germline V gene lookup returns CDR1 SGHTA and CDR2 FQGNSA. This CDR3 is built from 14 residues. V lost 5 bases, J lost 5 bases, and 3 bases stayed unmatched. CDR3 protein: CASSLDRGRDTQYF. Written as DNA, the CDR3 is TGTGCCAGCAGCCTGGACAGGGGGCGAGATACGCAGTATTTT.

Here the CDR3 DNA reads TGCAGTGCTAGTAAAAGACAGGGGGGCCTTACTGAAGCTTTCTTT. It specifies CSASKRQGGLTEAFF. V usage is TRBV20-1 and J usage is TRBJ1-1; TRBD1 matches 9 bases. Germline V CDR1 and CDR2: DFQATT, SNEGSKA (reference sequence). The ends lost 3 bases at V and 5 bases at J; junction bases unmatched: 10. CDR3 length equals 15 residues.

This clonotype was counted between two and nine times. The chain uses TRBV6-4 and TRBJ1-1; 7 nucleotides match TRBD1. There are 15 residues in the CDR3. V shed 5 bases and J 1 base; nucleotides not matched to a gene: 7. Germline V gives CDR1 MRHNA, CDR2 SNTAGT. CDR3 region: CASSYQGVANTEAFF. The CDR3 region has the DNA TGTGCCAGCAGTTACCAGGGGGTGGCGAACACTGAAGCTTTCTTT.

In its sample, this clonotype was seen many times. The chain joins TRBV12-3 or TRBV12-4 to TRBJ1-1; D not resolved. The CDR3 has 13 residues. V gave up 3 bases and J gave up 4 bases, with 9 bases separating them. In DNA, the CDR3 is TGTGCCAGCAGTTTCTGGGGTGGCACTGAAGCTTTCTTT. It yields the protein CASSFWGGTEAFF.

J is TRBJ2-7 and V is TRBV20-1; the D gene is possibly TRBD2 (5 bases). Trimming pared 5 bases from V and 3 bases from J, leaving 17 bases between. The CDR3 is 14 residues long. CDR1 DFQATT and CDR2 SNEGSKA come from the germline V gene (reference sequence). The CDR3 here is CSASRVGSSYEQYF. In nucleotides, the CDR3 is TGCAGTGCTTCGAGGGTCGGGTCAAGCTACGAGCAGTACTTC.

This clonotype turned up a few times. This CDR3 is CASSPQSGNTIYF. CDR3 nucleotide sequence: TGTGCCAGCAGCCCCCAGTCTGGAAACACCATATATTTT. The genes are TRBV11-3 and TRBJ1-3; D is uncertain. CDR3 length: 13 amino acids. V was trimmed by 5 bases and J by 1 base, leaving 6 bases between them. Germline V gene sequence: CDR1 SGHNT, CDR2 YENEEA.

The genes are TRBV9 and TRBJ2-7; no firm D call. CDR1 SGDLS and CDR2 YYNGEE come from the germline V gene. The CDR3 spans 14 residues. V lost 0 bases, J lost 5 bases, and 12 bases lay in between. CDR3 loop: CASSVDMSYDEQYF. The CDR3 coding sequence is TGTGCCAGCAGCGTAGATATGAGCTACGACGAGCAGTACTTC.

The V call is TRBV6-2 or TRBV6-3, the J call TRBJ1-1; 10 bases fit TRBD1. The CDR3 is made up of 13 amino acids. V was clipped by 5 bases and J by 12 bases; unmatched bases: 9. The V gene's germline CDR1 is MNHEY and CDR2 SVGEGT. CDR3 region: CASSVTGTGESFF. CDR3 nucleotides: TGTGCCAGCAGTGTAACCGGGACAGGGGAATCTTTCTTT.

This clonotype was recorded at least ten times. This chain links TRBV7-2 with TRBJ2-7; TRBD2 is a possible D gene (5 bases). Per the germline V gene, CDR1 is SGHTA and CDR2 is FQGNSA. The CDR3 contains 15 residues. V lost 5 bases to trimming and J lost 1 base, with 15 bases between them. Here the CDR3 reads CASSPEPGSSYEQYF. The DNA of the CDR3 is TGTGCCAGCAGCCCCGAACCGGGGTCGTCCTACGAGCAGTACTTC.

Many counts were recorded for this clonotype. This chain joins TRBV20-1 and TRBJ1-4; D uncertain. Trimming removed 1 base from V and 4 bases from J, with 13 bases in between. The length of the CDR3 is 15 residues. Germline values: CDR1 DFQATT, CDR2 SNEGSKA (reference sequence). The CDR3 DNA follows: TGCAGTGCTAGAGCCACCCGCGGATTTAATGAAAAACTGTTTTTT. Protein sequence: CSARATRGFNEKLFF.

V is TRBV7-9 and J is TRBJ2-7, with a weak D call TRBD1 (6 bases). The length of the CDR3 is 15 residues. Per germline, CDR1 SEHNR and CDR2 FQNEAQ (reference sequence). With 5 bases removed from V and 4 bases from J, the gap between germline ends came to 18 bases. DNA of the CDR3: TGTGCCAGCAGCCTGGGGCCACAGGGCAGTTACGAGCAGTACTTC. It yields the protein CASSLGPQGSYEQYF.

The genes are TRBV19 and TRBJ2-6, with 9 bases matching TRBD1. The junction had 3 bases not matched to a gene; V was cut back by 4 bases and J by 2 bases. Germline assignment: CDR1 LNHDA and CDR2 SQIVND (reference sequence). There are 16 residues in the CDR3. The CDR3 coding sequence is TGTGCCAGTAGTAATACAGGGGGCACTGGGGCCAACGTCCTGACTTTC. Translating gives CASSNTGGTGANVLTF.

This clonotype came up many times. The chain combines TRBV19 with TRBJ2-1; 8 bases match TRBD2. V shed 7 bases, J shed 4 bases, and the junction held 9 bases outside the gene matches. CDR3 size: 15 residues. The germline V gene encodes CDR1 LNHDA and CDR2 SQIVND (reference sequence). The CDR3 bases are TGTGCCAGTATCCGGAGCGGGGGCGCTTACAATGAGCAGTTCTTC. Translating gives CASIRSGGAYNEQFF. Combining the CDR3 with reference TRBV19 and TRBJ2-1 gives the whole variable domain DGGITQSPKYLFRKEGQNVTLSCEQNLNHDAMYWYRQDPGQGLRLIYYSQIVNDFQKGDIAEGYSVSREKKESFPLTVTSAQKNPTAFYLCASIRSGGAYNEQFFGPGTRLTVL.

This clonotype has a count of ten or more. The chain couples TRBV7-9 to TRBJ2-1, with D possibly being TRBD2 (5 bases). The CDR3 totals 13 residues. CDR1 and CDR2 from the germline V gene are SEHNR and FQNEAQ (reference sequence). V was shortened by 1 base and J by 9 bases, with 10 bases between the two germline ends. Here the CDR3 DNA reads TGTGCCAGCAGCTTAGGTCGGGGAAGTGAGCAGTTCTTC. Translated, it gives CASSLGRGSEQFF. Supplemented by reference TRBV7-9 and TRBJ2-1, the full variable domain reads DTGVSQNPRHKITKRGQNVTFRCDPISEHNRLYWYRQTLGQGPEFLTYFQNEAQLEKSRLLSDRFSAERPKGSFSTLEIQRTEQGDSAMYLCASSLGRGSEQFFGPGTRLTVL.

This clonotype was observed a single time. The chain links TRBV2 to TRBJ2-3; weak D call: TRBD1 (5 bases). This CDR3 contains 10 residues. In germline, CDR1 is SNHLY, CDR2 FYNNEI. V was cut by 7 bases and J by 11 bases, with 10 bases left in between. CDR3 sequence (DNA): TGTGCCAGCATGCAGGGTGAGCAGTATTTT. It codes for CASMQGEQYF.

CDR3 sequence reads: CAIRLDESSYNSPLHF. As DNA, the CDR3 is TGTGCCATCAGACTAGATGAGAGCTCCTATAATTCACCCCTCCACTTT. This chain uses TRBV10-3 with TRBJ1-6, with no clear D. Per germline, CDR1 ENHRY and CDR2 SYGVKD. This CDR3 is 16 amino acids long. Trimming removed 6 bases from V and 0 bases from J, with 12 bases in between.

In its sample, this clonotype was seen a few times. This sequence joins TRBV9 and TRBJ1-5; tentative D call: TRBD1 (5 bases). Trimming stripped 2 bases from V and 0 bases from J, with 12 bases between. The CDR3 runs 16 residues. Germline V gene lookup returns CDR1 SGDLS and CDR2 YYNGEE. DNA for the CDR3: TGTGCCAGCAGCGTTGGGACGGAACTTAGCAATCAGCCCCAGCATTTT. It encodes CASSVGTELSNQPQHF.

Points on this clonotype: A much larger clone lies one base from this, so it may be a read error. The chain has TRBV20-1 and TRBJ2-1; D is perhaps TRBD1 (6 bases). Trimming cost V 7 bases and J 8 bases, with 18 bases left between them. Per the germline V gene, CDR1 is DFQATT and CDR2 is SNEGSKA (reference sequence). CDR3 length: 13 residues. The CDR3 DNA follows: TGCAGTGTTGGGGACACCGCTAGGGATGAGCAGTTCTTC. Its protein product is CSVGDTARDEQFF.

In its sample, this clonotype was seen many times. CDR3 DNA: TGTGCCAGCTTACGGGGACAGGGGACCGGGGAGCTGTTTTTT. Translating gives CASLRGQGTGELFF. The chain is built from TRBV28 and TRBJ2-2, with TRBD1 matching 10 bases. From germline, CDR1 is MDHEN and CDR2 SYDVKM. Unmatched junction bases numbered 5, after V lost 8 bases and J lost 5 bases. The CDR3 has 14 amino acids.

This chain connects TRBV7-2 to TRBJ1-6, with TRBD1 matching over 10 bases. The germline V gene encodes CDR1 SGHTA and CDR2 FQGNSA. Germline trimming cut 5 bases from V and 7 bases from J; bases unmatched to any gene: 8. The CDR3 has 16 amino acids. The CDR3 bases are TGTGCCAGCAGCGCCACTCGGACAGGGGGAAATTCACCCCTCCACTTT. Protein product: CASSATRTGGNSPLHF.

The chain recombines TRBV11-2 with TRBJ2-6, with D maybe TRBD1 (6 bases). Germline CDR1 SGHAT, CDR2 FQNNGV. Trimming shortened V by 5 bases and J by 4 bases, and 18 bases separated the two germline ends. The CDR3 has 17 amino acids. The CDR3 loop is CASSQGQGPLGANVLTF. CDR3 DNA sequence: TGTGCCAGCAGCCAGGGGCAGGGGCCCCTGGGGGCCAACGTCCTGACTTTC.

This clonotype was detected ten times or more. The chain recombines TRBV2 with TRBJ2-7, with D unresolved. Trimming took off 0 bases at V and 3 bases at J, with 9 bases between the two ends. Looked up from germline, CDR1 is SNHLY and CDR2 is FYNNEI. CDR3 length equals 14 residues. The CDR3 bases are TGTGCCAGCAGTGAAGCGCCCAGGCGCTACGAGCAGTACTTC. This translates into CASSEAPRRYEQYF.

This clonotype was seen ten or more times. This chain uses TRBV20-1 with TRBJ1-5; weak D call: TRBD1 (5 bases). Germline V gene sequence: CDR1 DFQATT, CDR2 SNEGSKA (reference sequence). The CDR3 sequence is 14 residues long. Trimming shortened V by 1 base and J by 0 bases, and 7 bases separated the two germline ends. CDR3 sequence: CSARADSSNQPQHF. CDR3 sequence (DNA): TGCAGTGCTAGAGCCGACAGTAGCAATCAGCCCCAGCATTTT.

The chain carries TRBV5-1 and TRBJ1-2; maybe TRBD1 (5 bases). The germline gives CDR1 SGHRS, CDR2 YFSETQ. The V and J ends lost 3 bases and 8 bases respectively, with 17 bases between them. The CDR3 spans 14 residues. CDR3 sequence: CASSSPDRGEGYTF. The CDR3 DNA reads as TGCGCCAGCAGCTCCCCCGATAGGGGAGAAGGCTACACCTTC.

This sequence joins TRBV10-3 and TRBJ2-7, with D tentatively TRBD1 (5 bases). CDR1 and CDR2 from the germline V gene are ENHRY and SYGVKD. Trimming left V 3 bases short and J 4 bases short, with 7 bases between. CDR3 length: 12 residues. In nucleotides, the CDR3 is TGTGCCATCAGTGAAGACAGATACGAGCAGTACTTC. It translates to CAISEDRYEQYF.

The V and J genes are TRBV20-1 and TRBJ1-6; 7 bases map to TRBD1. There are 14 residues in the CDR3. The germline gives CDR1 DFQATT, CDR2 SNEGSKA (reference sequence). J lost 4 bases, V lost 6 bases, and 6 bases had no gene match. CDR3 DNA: TGCAGTGCACCCGGGACAGTTTATAATTCACCCCTCCACTTT. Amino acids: CSAPGTVYNSPLHF.

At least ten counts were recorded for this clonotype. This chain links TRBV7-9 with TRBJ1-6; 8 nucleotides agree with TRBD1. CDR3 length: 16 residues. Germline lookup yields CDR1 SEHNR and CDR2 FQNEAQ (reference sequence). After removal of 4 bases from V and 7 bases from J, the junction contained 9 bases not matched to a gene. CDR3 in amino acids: CASSSAGTGRNSPLHF. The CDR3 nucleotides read TGTGCCAGCAGCTCTGCCGGGACAGGTCGCAATTCACCCCTCCACTTT.

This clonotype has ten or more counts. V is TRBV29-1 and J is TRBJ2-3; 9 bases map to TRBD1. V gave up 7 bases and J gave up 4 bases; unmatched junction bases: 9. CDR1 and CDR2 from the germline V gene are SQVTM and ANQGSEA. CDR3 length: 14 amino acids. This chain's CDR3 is CSAAGTGNADTQYF. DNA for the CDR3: TGCAGCGCCGCCGGGACAGGGAATGCAGATACGCAGTATTTT.

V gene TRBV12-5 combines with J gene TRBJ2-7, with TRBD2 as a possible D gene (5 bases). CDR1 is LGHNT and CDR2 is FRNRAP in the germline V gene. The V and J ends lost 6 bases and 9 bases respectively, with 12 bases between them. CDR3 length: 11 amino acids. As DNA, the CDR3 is TGTGCTAGTGGCCCCGGGGAGAGGCAGTACTTC. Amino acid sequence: CASGPGERQYF.

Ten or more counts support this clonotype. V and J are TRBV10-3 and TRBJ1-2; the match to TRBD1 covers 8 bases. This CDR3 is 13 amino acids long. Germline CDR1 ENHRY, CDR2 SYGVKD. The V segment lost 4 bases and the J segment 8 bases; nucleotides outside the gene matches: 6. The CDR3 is CAISVDRERGYTF. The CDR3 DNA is TGTGCCATCAGTGTGGACAGGGAGAGGGGCTACACCTTC.

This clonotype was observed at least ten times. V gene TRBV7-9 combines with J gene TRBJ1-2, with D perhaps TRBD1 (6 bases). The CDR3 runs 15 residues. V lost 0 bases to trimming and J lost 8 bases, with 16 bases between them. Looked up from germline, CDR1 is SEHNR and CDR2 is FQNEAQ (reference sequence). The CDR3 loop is CASSLAQGWTLGYTF. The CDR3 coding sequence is TGTGCCAGCAGCTTAGCGCAGGGGTGGACGTTAGGCTACACCTTC.